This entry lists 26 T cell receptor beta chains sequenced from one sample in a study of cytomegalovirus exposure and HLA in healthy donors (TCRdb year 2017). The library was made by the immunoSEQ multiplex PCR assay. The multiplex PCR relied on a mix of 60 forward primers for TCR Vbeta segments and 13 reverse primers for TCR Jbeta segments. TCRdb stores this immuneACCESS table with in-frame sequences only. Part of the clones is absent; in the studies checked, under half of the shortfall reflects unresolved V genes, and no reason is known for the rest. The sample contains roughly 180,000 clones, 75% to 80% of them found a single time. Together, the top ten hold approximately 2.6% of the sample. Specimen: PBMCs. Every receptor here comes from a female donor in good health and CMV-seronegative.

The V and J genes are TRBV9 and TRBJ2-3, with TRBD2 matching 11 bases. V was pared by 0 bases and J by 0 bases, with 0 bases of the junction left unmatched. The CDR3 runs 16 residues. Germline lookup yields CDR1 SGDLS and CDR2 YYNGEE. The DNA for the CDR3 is TGTGCCAGCAGCGTAGGGACTAGCGGGAGCACAGATACGCAGTATTTT. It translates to CASSVGTSGSTDTQYF.

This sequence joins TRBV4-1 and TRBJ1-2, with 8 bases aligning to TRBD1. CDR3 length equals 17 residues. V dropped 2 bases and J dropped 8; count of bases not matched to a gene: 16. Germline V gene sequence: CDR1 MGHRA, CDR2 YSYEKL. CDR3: CASSQKGQDHTTGGYTF. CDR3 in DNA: TGCGCCAGCAGCCAAAAGGGACAGGATCACACGACGGGCGGCTACACCTTC.

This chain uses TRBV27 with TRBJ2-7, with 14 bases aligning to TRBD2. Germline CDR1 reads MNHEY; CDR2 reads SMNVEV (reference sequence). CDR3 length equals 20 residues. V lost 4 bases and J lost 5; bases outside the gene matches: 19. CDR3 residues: CASSSTGTPGLAGVGNEQYF. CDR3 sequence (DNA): TGTGCCAGCAGTTCAACAGGGACCCCGGGACTAGCGGGAGTTGGCAACGAGCAGTACTTC.

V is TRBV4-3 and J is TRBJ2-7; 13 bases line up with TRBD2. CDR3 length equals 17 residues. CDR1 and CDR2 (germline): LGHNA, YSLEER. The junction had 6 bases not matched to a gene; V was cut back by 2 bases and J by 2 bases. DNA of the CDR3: TGCGCCAGCAGCCAACTGGCTGGGACTAGCGGGGCCTACGAGCAGTACTTC. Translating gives CASSQLAGTSGAYEQYF.

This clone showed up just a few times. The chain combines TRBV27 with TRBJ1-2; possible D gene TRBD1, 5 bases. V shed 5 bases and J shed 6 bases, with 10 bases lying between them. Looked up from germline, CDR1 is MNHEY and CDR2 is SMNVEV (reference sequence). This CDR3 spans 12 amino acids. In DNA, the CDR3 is TGTGCCAGCAGTAACCGACAGAATGGCTACACCTTC. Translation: CASSNRQNGYTF.

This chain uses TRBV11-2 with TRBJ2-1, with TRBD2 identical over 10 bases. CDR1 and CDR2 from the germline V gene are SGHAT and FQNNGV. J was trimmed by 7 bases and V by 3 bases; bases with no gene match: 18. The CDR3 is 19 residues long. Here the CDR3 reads CASSFGIPGTLAGNNEQFF. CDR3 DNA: TGTGCCAGCAGCTTCGGGATCCCTGGAACACTAGCGGGGAATAATGAGCAGTTCTTC. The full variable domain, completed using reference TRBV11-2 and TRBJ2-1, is EAGVAQSPRYKIIEKRQSVAFWCNPISGHATLYWYQQILGQGPKLLIQFQNNGVVDDSQLPKDRFSAERLKGVDSTLKIQPAKLEDSAVYLCASSFGIPGTLAGNNEQFFGPGTRLTVL.

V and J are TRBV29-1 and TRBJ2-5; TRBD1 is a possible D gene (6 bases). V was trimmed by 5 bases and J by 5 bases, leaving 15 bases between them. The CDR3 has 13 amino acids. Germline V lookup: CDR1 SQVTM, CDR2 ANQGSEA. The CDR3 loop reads CSVLGALLETQYF. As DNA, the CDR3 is TGCAGCGTTTTGGGGGCTCTCCTTGAGACCCAGTACTTC. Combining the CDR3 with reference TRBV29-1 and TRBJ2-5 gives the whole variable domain SAVISQKPSRDICQRGTSLTIQCQVDSQVTMMFWYRQQPGQSLTLIATANQGSEATYESGFVIDKFPISRPNLTFSTLTVSNMSPEDSSIYLCSVLGALLETQYFGPGTRLLVL.

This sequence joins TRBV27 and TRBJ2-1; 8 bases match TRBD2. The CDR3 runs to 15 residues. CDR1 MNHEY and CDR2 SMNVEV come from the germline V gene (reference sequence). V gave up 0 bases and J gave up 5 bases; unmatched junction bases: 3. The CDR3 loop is CASSLSGRANNEQFF. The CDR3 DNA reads TGTGCCAGCAGTTTATCCGGGAGGGCCAACAATGAGCAGTTCTTC.

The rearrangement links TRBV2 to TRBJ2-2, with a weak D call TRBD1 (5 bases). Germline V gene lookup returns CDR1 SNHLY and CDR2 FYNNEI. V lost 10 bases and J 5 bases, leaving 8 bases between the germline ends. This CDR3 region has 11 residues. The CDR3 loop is CATQGTGELFF. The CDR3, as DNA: TGTGCCACCCAGGGTACCGGGGAGCTGTTTTTT.

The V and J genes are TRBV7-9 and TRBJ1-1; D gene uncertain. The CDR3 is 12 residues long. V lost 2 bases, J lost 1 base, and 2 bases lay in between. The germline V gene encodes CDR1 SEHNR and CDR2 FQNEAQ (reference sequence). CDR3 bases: TGTGCCAGCAGCTTACAGAACACTGAAGCTTTCTTT. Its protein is CASSLQNTEAFF.

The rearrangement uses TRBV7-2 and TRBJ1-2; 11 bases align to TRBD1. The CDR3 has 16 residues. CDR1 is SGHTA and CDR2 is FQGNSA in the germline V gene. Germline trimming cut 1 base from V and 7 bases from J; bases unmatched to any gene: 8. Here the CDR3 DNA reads TGTGCCAGCAGCTTAGTCTTCGGACAGGGGGCAGGTGGCTACACCTTC. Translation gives CASSLVFGQGAGGYTF.

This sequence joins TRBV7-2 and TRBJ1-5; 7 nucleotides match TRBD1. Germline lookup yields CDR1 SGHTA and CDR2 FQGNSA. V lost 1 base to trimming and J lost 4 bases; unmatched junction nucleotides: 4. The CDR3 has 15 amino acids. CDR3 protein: CASSLGQGENQPQHF. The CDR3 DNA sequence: TGTGCCAGCAGCTTAGGACAGGGTGAGAATCAGCCCCAGCATTTT.

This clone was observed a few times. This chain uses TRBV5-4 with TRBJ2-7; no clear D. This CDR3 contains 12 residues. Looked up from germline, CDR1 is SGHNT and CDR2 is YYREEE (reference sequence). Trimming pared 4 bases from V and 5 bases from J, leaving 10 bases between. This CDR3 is CASSHQLNEQYF. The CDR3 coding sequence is TGTGCCAGCAGCCATCAGTTGAACGAGCAGTACTTC. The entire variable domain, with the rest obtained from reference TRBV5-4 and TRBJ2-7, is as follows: ETGVTQSPTHLIKTRGQQVTLRCSSQSGHNTVSWYQQALGQGPQFIFQYYREEENGRGNFPPRFSGLQFPNYSSELNVNALELDDSALYLCASSHQLNEQYFGPGTRLTVT.

CDR3 sequence (DNA): TGTGCCAGCAGTTTAACCCCGGGGGGAACCGGGGAGCTGTTTTTT. It translates to CASSLTPGGTGELFF. The chain couples TRBV27 to TRBJ2-2, with 7 bases aligning to TRBD2. This CDR3 is built from 15 residues. The trim removed 2 bases at V and 5 bases at J, leaving 5 bases unmatched. Germline V gene data show CDR1 as MNHEY and CDR2 as SMNVEV (reference sequence).

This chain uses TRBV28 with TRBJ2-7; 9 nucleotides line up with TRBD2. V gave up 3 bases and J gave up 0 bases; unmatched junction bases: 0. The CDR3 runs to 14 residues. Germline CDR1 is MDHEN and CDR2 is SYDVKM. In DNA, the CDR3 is TGTGCCAGCAGTTTTAGCGGGAGCTCCTACGAGCAGTACTTC. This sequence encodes CASSFSGSSYEQYF.

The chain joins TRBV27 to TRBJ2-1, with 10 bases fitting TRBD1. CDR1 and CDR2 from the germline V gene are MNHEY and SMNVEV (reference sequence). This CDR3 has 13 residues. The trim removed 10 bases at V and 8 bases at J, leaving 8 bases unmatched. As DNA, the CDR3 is TGTGCCACCGGGACAGGGGTTGCGTATGAGCAGTTCTTC. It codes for CATGTGVAYEQFF.

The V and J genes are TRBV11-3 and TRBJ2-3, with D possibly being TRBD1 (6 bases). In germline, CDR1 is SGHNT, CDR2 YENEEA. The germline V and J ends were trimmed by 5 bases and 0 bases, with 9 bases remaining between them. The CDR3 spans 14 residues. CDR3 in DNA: TGTGCCAGCAGCCAGGGACAAAGCACAGATACGCAGTATTTT. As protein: CASSQGQSTDTQYF.

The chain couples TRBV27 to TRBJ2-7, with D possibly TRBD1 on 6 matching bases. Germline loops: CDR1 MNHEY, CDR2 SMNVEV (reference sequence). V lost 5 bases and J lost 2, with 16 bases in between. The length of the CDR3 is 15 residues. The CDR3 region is CASSRLRTAAYEQYF. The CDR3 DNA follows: TGTGCCAGCAGTCGCCTGCGGACAGCAGCCTACGAGCAGTACTTC.

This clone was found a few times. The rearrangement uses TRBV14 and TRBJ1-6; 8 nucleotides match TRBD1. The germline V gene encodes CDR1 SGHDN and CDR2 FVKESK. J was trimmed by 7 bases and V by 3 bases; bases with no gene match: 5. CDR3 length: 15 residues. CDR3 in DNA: TGTGCCAGCAGCCAGACAGGGGCGGACAATTCACCCCTCCACTTT. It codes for CASSQTGADNSPLHF.

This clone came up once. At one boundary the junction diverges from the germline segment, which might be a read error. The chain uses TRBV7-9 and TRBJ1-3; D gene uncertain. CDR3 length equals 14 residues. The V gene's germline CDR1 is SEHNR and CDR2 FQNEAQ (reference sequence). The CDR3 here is CASSSTITGSTIYF. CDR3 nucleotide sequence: TGTGCCAGCAGCTCGACTATAACGGGAAGCACCATATATTTT.

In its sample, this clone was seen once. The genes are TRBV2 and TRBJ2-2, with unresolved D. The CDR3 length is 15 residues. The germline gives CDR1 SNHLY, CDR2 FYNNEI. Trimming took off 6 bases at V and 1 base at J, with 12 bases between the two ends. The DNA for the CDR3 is TGTGCCAGCAGAATAAAATTATTGAACACCGGGGAGCTGTTTTTT. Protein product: CASRIKLLNTGELFF.

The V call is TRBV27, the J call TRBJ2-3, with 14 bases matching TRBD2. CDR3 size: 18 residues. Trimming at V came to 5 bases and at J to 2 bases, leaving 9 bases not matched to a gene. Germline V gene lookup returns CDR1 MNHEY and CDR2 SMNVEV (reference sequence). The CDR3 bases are TGTGCCAGCAGTAGCTCCGGGACTAGCGGGGGCTACACAGATACGCAGTATTTT. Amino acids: CASSSSGTSGGYTDTQYF.

CDR3 loop: CATSTRTGMNEQFF. As DNA, the CDR3 is TGTGCCACCAGCACCCGGACAGGGATGAATGAGCAGTTCTTC. This chain uses TRBV15 with TRBJ2-1, with 8 nucleotides matching TRBD1. The CDR3 loop spans 14 amino acids. CDR1 is LNHNV and CDR2 is YYDKDF in the germline V gene (reference sequence). The V segment lost 4 bases and the J segment 7 bases; nucleotides outside the gene matches: 6.

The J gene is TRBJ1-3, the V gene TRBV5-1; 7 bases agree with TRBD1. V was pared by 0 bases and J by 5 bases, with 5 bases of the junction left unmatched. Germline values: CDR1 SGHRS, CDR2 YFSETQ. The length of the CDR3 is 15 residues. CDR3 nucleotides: TGCGCCAGCAGCTTGGCCTCAGGGGGGAGAAACACCATATATTTT. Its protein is CASSLASGGRNTIYF.

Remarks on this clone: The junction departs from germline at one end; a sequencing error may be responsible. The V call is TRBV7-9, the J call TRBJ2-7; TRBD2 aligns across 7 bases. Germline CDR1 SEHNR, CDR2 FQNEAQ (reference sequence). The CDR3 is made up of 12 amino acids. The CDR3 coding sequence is TGTTCCAGCGGGGCAGGACCCTACGAGCAGTACTTC. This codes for CSSGAGPYEQYF.

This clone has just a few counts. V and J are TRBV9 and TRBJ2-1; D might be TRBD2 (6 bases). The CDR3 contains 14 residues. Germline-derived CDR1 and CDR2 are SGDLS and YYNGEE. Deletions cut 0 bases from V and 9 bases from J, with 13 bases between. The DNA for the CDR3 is TGTGCCAGCAGCGTAGAACTAGCAGAGGGTGAGCAGTTCTTC. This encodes CASSVELAEGEQFF.